A single sample gave rise to the 3 T cell receptor beta chains below, sequenced in a study of cytomegalovirus exposure and HLA in healthy donors. Using immunoSEQ multiplex PCR, the repertoire was profiled, and TCRdb retains in-frame clones only, with some absent. In the table there are some 79,000 clones, over 90% of which are singletons. Sequenced material: PBMCs. The source of these receptors is a woman younger than 35 in good health and CMV-seropositive.

This CDR3 is CATQPTTYEQYF. The CDR3 nucleotides are TGTGCCACCCAACCAACAACCTACGAGCAGTACTTC. The chain couples TRBV9 to TRBJ2-7; the D is unclear. V dropped 9 bases and J dropped 2 bases, with 12 bases sitting between them. This CDR3 region has 12 residues. Per the germline V gene, CDR1 is SGDLS and CDR2 is YYNGEE.

The chain combines TRBV28 with TRBJ1-2; D may be TRBD1 (5 bases). Between the trimmed V and J ends, which lost 1 base and 2 bases, there was a span of 8 bases. The germline V gene encodes CDR1 MDHEN and CDR2 SYDVKM. The CDR3 is made up of 14 amino acids. The CDR3 DNA follows: TGTGCCAGCAGTTTATTGGCAGGGAACTATGGCTACACCTTC. It encodes CASSLLAGNYGYTF.

The rearrangement joins TRBV7-8 to TRBJ2-1; no clear D. Germline loops: CDR1 SGHVS, CDR2 FQNEAQ. Trimming shortened V by 2 bases and J by 7 bases, and 9 bases separated the two germline ends. The CDR3 runs 13 residues. The CDR3 region is CASSLRDRNEQFF. In nucleotides, the CDR3 is TGTGCCAGCAGCTTAAGAGATCGAAATGAGCAGTTCTTC.